The entry that follows covers one TCR beta chain sequence. The antigen it binds to is not known. The record has no base qualities; no much larger clone is one base away. The data originate from a study of T-cell memory formation after mild COVID-19 (dated by TCRdb to the early 2020s). About the full investigation: TCR sequence clusters from the two donors were found to be largely donor specific. Two young, previously healthy adult volunteers, one female and one male, were included in the cohort. T-cell clones expanding and contracting after mild COVID-19 in a couple of donors were tracked by longitudinal TCRalpha and TCRbeta repertoire sequencing. Results the study describes overall, beyond this receptor: Contracting CD4+ clones appeared mostly in the CM and EM memory subsets, whereas CD8+ clones were enriched in EMRA. Some responding clones were detected in pre-infection memory, which suggested that pre-existing cross-reactive memory T cells had joined the SARS-CoV-2 response. From day 15 to 85, contracting clones showed balanced CD4/CD8 phenotypes, whereas a second wave of clones that expanded from day 15 to 37 leaned towards CD4+. The study included only a couple of mild cases, and larger cohorts that include severe cases with pre-infection samples were judged to be necessary. SARS-CoV-2 specificity was not confirmed for the second-wave clones peaking on day 37.

The sequencing machine was an Illumina NovaSeq 6000. TCRalpha and TCRbeta cDNA libraries were built by 5'RACE with constant-segment primers, adding sample barcodes and unique molecular identifiers. RNA was extracted from every sample with Trizol reagent. Library amplification was performed in two PCR steps, and a second sample barcode and Illumina TruSeq adapters were introduced in the second step. Libraries were sequenced on an Illumina NovaSeq with 2 x 150 bp paired-end reads. The paper's processing steps were these. Reads were demultiplexed and collapsed into UMI-guided consensus sequences with migec v1.2.7. Using mixcr v2.1.11, UMI consensuses were aligned to TRA and TRB V and J templates and then assembled into clonotypes. A clonotype was counted as expanded or contracted only when both edgeR and NoisET called the clonotype significant, with the noise models trained on biological replicates. For edgeR calls, a false discovery rate-adjusted p below 0.01 and a log2 fold-change threshold of 1 were applied. PCA with hierarchical clustering of max-normalized trajectories of the 1000 most abundant clonotypes was used as exploratory dynamics analysis. Separately sequenced CD4+ and CD8+ repertoires were used to assign a CD4 or CD8 phenotype to each responding clone. TCRdb passed the public sequencing reads through fastp at Q25 and MiXCR, retaining productive beta sequences. When rows share a CDR3 protein, they turn into one entry using the most common DNA and genes. Here the V and J calls rest on TCRdb's processing, not on the authors' analysis. In all, the sample holds more than 150,000 distinct CDR3 sequences, and around 21% of those were seen once. 23% of the sample is taken by the ten largest.

Ficoll-Paque density gradient centrifugation was the method used to isolate PBMCs. The CDR3 holds 16 amino acids from the cysteine to the phenylalanine. Only the CDR3 part of the read is kept: 48 bases, read in frame from the first base. Per the germline V gene, SGHTA is the CDR1 and FQGNSA is the CDR2. Germline trimming: 0 bases from V, 2 bases from J; junction bases outside gene matches: 7. The V and J segments used are TRBV7-2 and TRBJ2-7, with 7 bases matching TRBD2. This TCR was sampled from an adult woman who had mild COVID-19 (a few samples of this study predate the infection). The sample titles of this study are shuffled in the database, so cell type and time point are left out; the donor was told from shared clones. Material: PBMCs or a T cell subset sorted from them (not recorded which). The CDR3 reads CASSLAPLAEPYEQYF. The bases are TGTGCCAGCAGCTTAGCGCCGCTAGCGGAGCCCTACGAGCAGTACTTC.